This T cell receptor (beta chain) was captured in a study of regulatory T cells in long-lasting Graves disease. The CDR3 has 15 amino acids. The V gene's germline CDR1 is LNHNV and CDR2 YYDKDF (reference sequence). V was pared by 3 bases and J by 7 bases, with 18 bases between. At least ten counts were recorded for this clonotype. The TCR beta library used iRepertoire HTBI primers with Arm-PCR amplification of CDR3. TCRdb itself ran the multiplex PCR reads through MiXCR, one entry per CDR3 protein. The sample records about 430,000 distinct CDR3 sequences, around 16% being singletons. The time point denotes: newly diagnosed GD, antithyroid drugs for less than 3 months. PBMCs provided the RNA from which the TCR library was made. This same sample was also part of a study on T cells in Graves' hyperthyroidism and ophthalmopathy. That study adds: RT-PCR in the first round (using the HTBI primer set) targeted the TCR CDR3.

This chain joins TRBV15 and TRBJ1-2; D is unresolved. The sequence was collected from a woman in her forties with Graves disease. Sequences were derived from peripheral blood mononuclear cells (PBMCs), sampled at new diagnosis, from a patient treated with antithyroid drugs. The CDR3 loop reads CATSSDGSGGGGYTF. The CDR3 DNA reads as TGTGCCACCAGCAGCGACGGTTCCGGAGGAGGTGGCTACACCTTC.